This TCR beta chain was observed in a study of technical replicates of blood from a handful of donors. The CDR3 extends over 15 amino acids. V was shortened by 3 bases and J by 8 bases, with 18 bases between the two germline ends. Germline CDR1 is SGHNT and CDR2 is YYREEE (reference sequence). Libraries were prepared by immunoSEQ multiplex PCR; TCRdb keeps only in-frame clonotypes and omits some of them. The sample consists of about 93,000 clones, 95% of them appearing once. The genes are TRBV5-4 and TRBJ2-1, with a tentative D call TRBD1 (6 bases). Sequenced input: T cells isolated from PBMCs. This TCR came from a human donor in good health. In nucleotides, the CDR3 is TGTGCCAGCAGCTCAAGGCTTCGAGACAGGTATGAGCAGTTCTTC. Protein: CASSSRLRDRYEQFF.